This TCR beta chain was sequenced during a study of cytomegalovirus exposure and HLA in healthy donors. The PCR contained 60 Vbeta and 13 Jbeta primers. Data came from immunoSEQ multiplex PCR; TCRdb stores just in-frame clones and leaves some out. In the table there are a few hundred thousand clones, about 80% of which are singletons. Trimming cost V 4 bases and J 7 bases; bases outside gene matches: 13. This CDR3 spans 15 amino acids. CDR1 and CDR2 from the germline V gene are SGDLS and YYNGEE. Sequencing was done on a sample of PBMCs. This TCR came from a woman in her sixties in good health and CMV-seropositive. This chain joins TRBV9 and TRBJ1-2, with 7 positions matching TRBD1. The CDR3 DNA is TGTGCCAGCAGCCTAAACGCCGGGACAGAACCTGGCTACACCTTC. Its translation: CASSLNAGTEPGYTF.